A single sample is the source of the 29 T cell receptor beta chains below, sequenced in a study of cytomegalovirus exposure and HLA in healthy donors. Primers included in the PCR were 60 Vbeta and 13 Jbeta primers. Using immunoSEQ multiplex PCR, the repertoire was profiled, and TCRdb retains in-frame clones only, with some absent. The sample holds about 170,000 clones, approximately 77% seen once. Input material: PBMCs. Receptors were obtained from a male donor in good health and CMV-seronegative.

Comments on this clone: The germline gene is not matched at one end of the junction; a read error may be the cause. This sequence joins TRBV7-9 and TRBJ1-3, with D possibly being TRBD1 (6 bases). Germline CDR1 is SEHNR and CDR2 is FQNEAQ (reference sequence). The CDR3 totals 15 residues. CDR3 loop: CSSSLLQGTGNTIYF. The CDR3 coding sequence is TGTTCCAGCAGCTTACTACAGGGAACTGGAAACACCATATATTTT.

The chain employs TRBV2 and TRBJ1-5, with D unresolved. Per germline, CDR1 SNHLY and CDR2 FYNNEI. The V and J ends lost 7 bases and 0 bases respectively, with 7 bases between them. The CDR3 has 13 amino acids. The DNA of the CDR3 is TGTGCCAGCATGGCCGATAGCAATCAGCCCCAGCATTTT. Its protein product is CASMADSNQPQHF.

The chain's CDR3 is CASSLADRVGAREQYF. In nucleotides, the CDR3 is TGTGCCAGCAGTTTGGCCGACAGGGTGGGGGCAAGGGAGCAGTACTTC. The chain uses TRBV27 and TRBJ2-7; TRBD1 agrees at 7 bases. The CDR3 spans 16 residues. Germline CDR1 reads MNHEY; CDR2 reads SMNVEV (reference sequence). V lost 3 bases to trimming and J lost 7 bases; unmatched junction nucleotides: 15.

This chain connects TRBV5-1 to TRBJ2-7; TRBD1 matches at 11 bases. Germline loops: CDR1 SGHRS, CDR2 YFSETQ. The length of the CDR3 is 18 residues. V trimming: 1 base; J trimming: 2 bases; junction bases outside the gene matches: 11. The CDR3 region is CASSLFSGQGAAPYEQYF. The CDR3 coding sequence is TGCGCCAGCAGCTTGTTTTCCGGACAGGGGGCGGCGCCCTACGAGCAGTACTTC.

V and J are TRBV29-1 and TRBJ1-1; D ambiguous. CDR3 length equals 13 residues. Germline V CDR1 and CDR2: SQVTM, ANQGSEA. Trimming cost V 6 bases and J 3 bases, with 14 bases left between them. The CDR3 reads CSVRSGRDTEAFF. CDR3 DNA: TGCAGCGTGAGGTCGGGGAGGGACACTGAAGCTTTCTTT. Full variable domain (rest looked up from reference TRBV29-1 and TRBJ1-1): SAVISQKPSRDICQRGTSLTIQCQVDSQVTMMFWYRQQPGQSLTLIATANQGSEATYESGFVIDKFPISRPNLTFSTLTVSNMSPEDSSIYLCSVRSGRDTEAFFGQGTRLTVV.

A single count supports this clone. This CDR3 is CASSFGDRGNTIYF. The CDR3 DNA reads as TGTGCCAGCAGCTTTGGGGACAGGGGGAACACCATATATTTT. V is TRBV7-2 and J is TRBJ1-3, with 11 bases that match TRBD1. This CDR3 has 14 residues. V was pared by 3 bases and J by 7 bases, with 2 bases of the junction left unmatched. CDR1 and CDR2 (germline): SGHTA, FQGNSA.

The chain has TRBV6-5 and TRBJ2-3; no firm D call. There are 13 residues in the CDR3. Trimming removed 7 bases from V and 4 bases from J, with 12 bases in between. Germline CDR1 MNHEY, CDR2 SVGAGI. CDR3 amino acids: CASTASGSDTQYF. CDR3 nucleotides: TGTGCCAGCACCGCCTCCGGGTCAGATACGCAGTATTTT.

The chain has TRBV4-2 and TRBJ2-2; 11 bases align to TRBD2. The CDR3 has 18 residues. Germline V gene lookup returns CDR1 LGHNA and CDR2 YNFKEQ. Trimming removed 0 bases from V and 0 bases from J; junction bases left unmatched: 3. CDR3 loop: CASSQELAGATNTGELFF. In DNA form, the CDR3 reads TGTGCCAGCAGCCAAGAACTAGCGGGAGCGACGAACACCGGGGAGCTGTTTTTT.

On this clone: At one end the junction does not follow the germline gene, possibly because of a read error. The rearrangement links TRBV7-8 to TRBJ1-4; TRBD1 is a possible D gene (5 bases). This CDR3 region has 19 residues. Germline lookup yields CDR1 SGHVS and CDR2 FQNEAQ. CDR3 sequence: CASNLEVRVLVATNEKLFF. The CDR3 nucleotides read TGTGCCAGCAACTTAGAAGTCAGGGTTTTGGTAGCAACTAATGAAAAACTGTTTTTT.

The chain is built from TRBV11-1 and TRBJ2-1; 10 bases are shared with TRBD1. After removal of 1 base from V and 5 bases from J, the junction contained 8 bases not matched to a gene. The CDR3 spans 17 residues. Germline V CDR1 and CDR2: SGHAT, FQDESV (reference sequence). CDR3: CASSLGSDRGSHNEQFF. The CDR3 nucleotides read TGTGCCAGCAGCTTAGGATCGGACAGGGGGTCCCACAATGAGCAGTTCTTC.

A few counts support this clone. This chain links TRBV15 with TRBJ2-1; maybe TRBD1 (5 bases). This CDR3 has 16 residues. The germline CDR1 and CDR2 sequences are LNHNV and YYDKDF (reference sequence). Trimming took off 2 bases at V and 8 bases at J, with 19 bases between the two ends. CDR3 sequence: CATSRSTGILGHEQFF. The DNA of the CDR3 is TGTGCCACCAGCAGAAGTACAGGTATTTTAGGGCATGAGCAGTTCTTC.

The J gene is TRBJ2-7, the V gene TRBV6-6; TRBD2 agrees at 8 bases. This CDR3 comprises 14 residues. The V gene end was trimmed by 7 bases and the J gene end by 3 bases; junction bases not matched to a gene: 8. CDR1 is MNHNY, CDR2 SVGAGI, per germline (reference sequence). The CDR3 protein is CASTPGTRDYEQYF. The CDR3 nucleotides read TGTGCCAGCACCCCCGGGACTAGGGACTACGAGCAGTACTTC.

The chain combines TRBV9 with TRBJ1-1; 9 bases line up with TRBD1. Unmatched junction bases numbered 8, after V lost 0 bases and J lost 5 bases. CDR3 length: 16 amino acids. Looked up from germline, CDR1 is SGDLS and CDR2 is YYNGEE. CDR3 amino acids: CASSVGSGTGHTEAFF. The CDR3 DNA follows: TGTGCCAGCAGCGTAGGTTCAGGGACAGGGCATACTGAAGCTTTCTTT.

V gene TRBV2 combines with J gene TRBJ1-1; D possibly corresponds to TRBD1 (6 bases). Germline V gene data show CDR1 as SNHLY and CDR2 as FYNNEI. The length of the CDR3 is 14 residues. V gave up 5 bases and J gave up 0 bases, with 10 bases separating them. For the CDR3, the DNA is TGTGCCAGCAGTCTAGGGGGTATGAACACTGAAGCTTTCTTT. Protein product: CASSLGGMNTEAFF.

V and J are TRBV2 and TRBJ1-2; 9 bases match TRBD1. Germline assignment: CDR1 SNHLY and CDR2 FYNNEI. There are 14 residues in the CDR3. After removal of 4 bases from V and 3 bases from J, the junction contained 3 bases not matched to a gene. The CDR3 loop is CASSGDRVDYGYTF. CDR3 DNA sequence: TGTGCCAGCAGTGGGGACAGGGTGGACTATGGCTACACCTTC. The full variable domain, completed using reference TRBV2 and TRBJ1-2, is EPEVTQTPSHQVTQMGQEVILRCVPISNHLYFYWYRQILGQKVEFLVSFYNNEISEKSEIFDDQFSVERPDGSNFTLKIRSTKLEDSAMYFCASSGDRVDYGYTFGSGTRLTVV.

The CDR3 sequence: CASSLFGTSETQYF. The CDR3 nucleotides read TGTGCCAGCAGCTTATTCGGGACATCAGAGACCCAGTACTTC. The chain carries TRBV11-2 and TRBJ2-5; D possibly corresponds to TRBD1 (6 bases). The CDR3 sequence is 14 residues long. The V gene's germline CDR1 is SGHAT and CDR2 FQNNGV. Trimming left V 2 bases short and J 4 bases short, with 11 bases between.

The rearrangement uses TRBV7-7 and TRBJ2-1, with 9 bases lining up with TRBD1. Germline CDR1 is SSHAT and CDR2 is FNYEAQ (reference sequence). With V trimmed by 4 bases and J by 5 bases, 9 bases remained unmatched. The CDR3 is 16 amino acids. CDR3 sequence reads: CASSSNVGTGNNEQFF. The DNA of the CDR3 is TGTGCCAGCAGCTCCAACGTCGGGACAGGGAACAATGAGCAGTTCTTC.

CDR3 residues: CARATGISYEQYF. The CDR3 DNA reads TGTGCCAGAGCAACAGGGATCTCCTACGAGCAGTACTTC. The chain combines TRBV5-3 with TRBJ2-7; the D gene is possibly TRBD1 (6 bases). TRBV5-3 is filed as an ORF, its function uncertain. CDR3 length equals 13 residues. V was clipped by 7 bases and J by 0 bases, with 11 bases between them.

This clone has only one observation. V is TRBV9 and J is TRBJ2-1, with TRBD2 matching 11 bases. V shed 3 bases and J 6 bases; nucleotides not matched to a gene: 5. Germline V CDR1 and CDR2: SGDLS, YYNGEE. The CDR3 has 15 residues. CDR3 DNA: TGTGCCAGCAGCGATAGCGGGGGGGTACGCAATGAGCAGTTCTTC. This translates into CASSDSGGVRNEQFF.

This clone was observed a few times. The same CDR3 is also encoded by other DNA sequences in this sample. The chain couples TRBV6-4 to TRBJ2-3, with TRBD2 identical over 7 bases. V gave up 3 bases and J gave up 0 bases; unmatched junction bases: 0. This CDR3 comprises 14 residues. Germline V gene data show CDR1 as MRHNA and CDR2 as SNTAGT. The CDR3, as DNA: TGTGCCAGCAGTGAGCGGGGGAGCACAGATACGCAGTATTTT. This sequence encodes CASSERGSTDTQYF.

J is TRBJ2-5 and V is TRBV10-3; D perhaps matches TRBD1 (5 bases). The J call may not be correct, given that the DNA end is closer to TRBJ2-7. The CDR3 length is 13 residues. Germline V lookup: CDR1 ENHRY, CDR2 SYGVKD. This CDR3 is CAISERDSYEQYF. Here the CDR3 DNA reads TGTGCCATCAGTGAGAGAGACAGTTACGAGCAGTACTTC.

The V call is TRBV4-1, the J call TRBJ2-5; 8 positions match TRBD1. V shed 1 base, J shed 6 bases, and the junction held 1 base outside the gene matches. The CDR3 spans 13 residues. Germline loops: CDR1 MGHRA, CDR2 YSYEKL. This CDR3 is CASSQGTGKTQYF. The CDR3 DNA sequence: TGCGCCAGCAGCCAAGGGACAGGGAAGACCCAGTACTTC.

V usage is TRBV29-1 and J usage is TRBJ1-5; tentative D call: TRBD1 (5 bases). V was trimmed by 6 bases and J by 2 bases, leaving 11 bases between them. Per the germline V gene, CDR1 is SQVTM and CDR2 is ANQGSEA. The CDR3 sequence is 13 residues long. The chain's CDR3 is CSVVDSRNQPQHF. CDR3 nucleotides: TGCAGCGTCGTAGACAGCCGCAATCAGCCCCAGCATTTT.

This rearrangement joins TRBV19 to TRBJ2-3, with TRBD1 matching 8 bases. The germline V gene has CDR1 LNHDA and CDR2 SQIVND (reference sequence). The CDR3 sequence is 14 residues long. The V segment lost 9 bases and the J segment 1 base; nucleotides outside the gene matches: 6. The CDR3 spells CASGDRGRTDTQYF. CDR3 coding DNA: TGTGCCAGCGGCGACAGGGGACGCACAGATACGCAGTATTTT.

V gene TRBV11-2 combines with J gene TRBJ2-3, with 11 nucleotides matching TRBD2. This CDR3 contains 16 residues. V gave up 2 bases and J gave up 1 base; unmatched junction bases: 2. Germline V gene sequence: CDR1 SGHAT, CDR2 FQNNGV. The CDR3 region has the DNA TGTGCCAGCAGCTTAACTAGCGGGGGTGGCACAGATACGCAGTATTTT. Translated: CASSLTSGGGTDTQYF. Complete variable domain (other parts from reference TRBV11-2 and TRBJ2-3): EAGVAQSPRYKIIEKRQSVAFWCNPISGHATLYWYQQILGQGPKLLIQFQNNGVVDDSQLPKDRFSAERLKGVDSTLKIQPAKLEDSAVYLCASSLTSGGGTDTQYFGPGTRLTVL.

J is TRBJ1-2 and V is TRBV6-1; tentative D call: TRBD1 (5 bases). The germline CDR1 and CDR2 sequences are MNHNS and SASEGT. CDR3 length: 15 residues. V lost 6 bases and J lost 0, with 14 bases in between. In nucleotides, the CDR3 is TGTGCCAGCAGGACAGCACTGACATCTAACTATGGCTACACCTTC. Translation: CASRTALTSNYGYTF.

The chain links TRBV6-6 to TRBJ1-3; the D gene is possibly TRBD1 (6 bases). The ends were cut back, 5 bases at V and 0 bases at J, with 11 bases in the middle. Per the germline V gene, CDR1 is MNHNY and CDR2 is SVGAGI (reference sequence). The CDR3 runs 15 residues. In DNA form, the CDR3 reads TGTGCCAGCAGTAAACAGGGTAGCTCTGGAAACACCATATATTTT. Translated: CASSKQGSSGNTIYF.

This chain joins TRBV6-5 and TRBJ1-2; the D is unclear. The CDR3 totals 13 residues. Per germline, CDR1 MNHEY and CDR2 SVGAGI. V lost 7 bases and J lost 0, with 9 bases in between. This chain's CDR3 is CASTAGTNYGYTF. CDR3 DNA sequence: TGTGCCAGCACGGCCGGGACTAACTATGGCTACACCTTC.

The V call is TRBV6-1, the J call TRBJ1-2; the D is unclear. The CDR3 length is 14 residues. Germline CDR1 reads MNHNS; CDR2 reads SASEGT. V was pared by 1 base and J by 8 bases, with 14 bases between. The CDR3 is CASSEGPEMRGYTF. In DNA, the CDR3 is TGTGCCAGCAGTGAAGGACCGGAGATGAGGGGCTACACCTTC.